Below, 30 T cell receptor beta chains from the same sample are listed, as sequenced in a study of blood T cells in healthy people across ages. The authors ran a second PCR of 7 to 11 cycles using a sample-barcoded 5' primer and a J-beta primer mix. TCRdb reanalysed the 5' RACE reads using MiXCR and keeps one entry per CDR3 protein. This sample has about 2 million distinct CDR3 sequences; about 50% occur once, and the top ten carry roughly 2%. Sequencing used blood. Receptor source: a woman aged 40 to 50 in good health.

This clonotype was recorded a few times. The chain is built from TRBV10-3 and TRBJ2-1, with a weak D call TRBD1 (5 bases). The germline gives CDR1 ENHRY, CDR2 SYGVKD. The V and J ends lost 6 bases and 9 bases respectively, with 12 bases between them. CDR3 length: 12 amino acids. DNA of the CDR3: TGTGCCATCAGGGATAAGGGGCCTGAGCAGTTCTTC. This codes for CAIRDKGPEQFF.

The rearrangement links TRBV10-3 to TRBJ2-3, with TRBD2 matching over 12 bases. The length of the CDR3 is 18 residues. The ends lost 3 bases at V and 3 bases at J; junction bases unmatched: 10. CDR1 ENHRY and CDR2 SYGVKD come from the germline V gene. In DNA, the CDR3 is TGTGCCATCAGTGATGAGCTAGCGGGGGGGCATATGACAGATACGCAGTATTTT. It is translated as CAISDELAGGHMTDTQYF.

V is TRBV29-1 and J is TRBJ1-5, with D possibly matching TRBD1 (5 bases). Germline V gives CDR1 SQVTM, CDR2 ANQGSEA. The ends were cut back, 6 bases at V and 7 bases at J, with 10 bases in the middle. There are 11 residues in the CDR3. The CDR3 is CSVGEGQPQHF. CDR3 nucleotide sequence: TGCAGCGTAGGGGAGGGGCAGCCCCAGCATTTT.

This clonotype came up a few times. This rearrangement joins TRBV7-2 to TRBJ2-5; TRBD2 might be the D (5 bases). This CDR3 comprises 14 residues. The V end was cut by 5 bases, the J end by 1 base, with 11 bases between. The germline gives CDR1 SGHTA, CDR2 FQGNSA. Here the CDR3 reads CASSPQAGQETQYF. CDR3 nucleotides: TGTGCCAGCAGCCCCCAGGCGGGCCAAGAGACCCAGTACTTC.

There are a few counts of this clonotype. The gene calls are TRBV3-1 and TRBJ2-6; tentative D call: TRBD2 (5 bases). CDR1 is LGHDT, CDR2 YNNKEL, per germline (reference sequence). This CDR3 is built from 13 residues. V gave up 7 bases and J gave up 6 bases, with 10 bases separating them. CDR3 residues: CASKKREANVLTF. The CDR3 region has the DNA TGTGCCAGCAAGAAACGGGAGGCCAACGTCCTGACTTTC.

This sequence joins TRBV3-1 and TRBJ2-7; 9 positions match TRBD1. After removal of 0 bases from V and 10 bases from J, the junction contained 7 bases not matched to a gene. The CDR3 is 14 residues long. The germline V gene has CDR1 LGHDT and CDR2 YNNKEL (reference sequence). In DNA form, the CDR3 reads TGTGCCAGCAGCCAAGAGAGGAGGACAGGGGCCCAGTACTTC. Translating gives CASSQERRTGAQYF.

This clonotype was seen more than once but under ten times. Compared with germline, one end of the junction differs, possibly owing to a read error. The chain is built from TRBV7-7 and TRBJ2-1; 10 bases line up with TRBD2. CDR3 size: 15 residues. The germline V gene encodes CDR1 SSHAT and CDR2 FNYEAQ (reference sequence). This chain's CDR3 is CASSLESGGANEQFF. CDR3 sequence (DNA): TGTGCTAGCAGCTTAGAAAGCGGGGGGGCAAATGAGCAGTTCTTC.

There are a few counts of this clonotype. A read error may account for a junction end that differs from germline. The CDR3 loop reads CASSLPGQGYGYTF. CDR3 nucleotide sequence: TGTGCCAGCAGCTTACCGGGACAGGGGTATGGCTACACCTTC. This chain links TRBV5-1 with TRBJ1-2; 10 bases match TRBD1. The CDR3 is made up of 14 amino acids. Germline CDR1 is SGHRS and CDR2 is YFSETQ.

This clonotype was counted only a few times. The rearrangement links TRBV2 to TRBJ2-7; a possible D gene is TRBD2 (6 bases). CDR1 and CDR2 (germline): SNHLY, FYNNEI. The CDR3 is 13 residues long. CDR3 DNA: TGTGGCACTTCGGAGGGTTTAACGTACGAGCAGTACTTC. This encodes CGTSEGLTYEQYF. The variable domain in full, with the rest retrieved from reference TRBV2 and TRBJ2-7, is EPEVTQTPSHQVTQMGQEVILRCVPISNHLYFYWYRQILGQKVEFLVSFYNNEISEKSEIFDDQFSVERPDGSNFTLKIRSTKLEDSAMYFCGTSEGLTYEQYFGPGTRLTVT.

The V gene is TRBV28, the J gene TRBJ2-6; 7 nucleotides match TRBD1. The CDR3 is 20 amino acids. Germline CDR1 is MDHEN and CDR2 is SYDVKM. The V gene end was trimmed by 5 bases and the J gene end by 0 bases; junction bases not matched to a gene: 16. CDR3 in amino acids: CASSQSRRQGKSSGANVLTF. CDR3 coding DNA: TGTGCCAGCAGTCAATCACGTAGACAGGGCAAGAGCTCTGGGGCCAACGTCCTGACTTTC. Together with reference TRBV28 and TRBJ2-6, the CDR3 gives the full variable domain: DVKVTQSSRYLVKRTGEKVFLECVQDMDHENMFWYRQDPGLGLRLIYFSYDVKMKEKGDIPEGYSVSREKKERFSLILESASTNQTSMYLCASSQSRRQGKSSGANVLTFGAGSRLTVL.

Of note for this clonotype: A read error may produce the germline difference seen at one junction end. The rearrangement links TRBV7-8 to TRBJ2-7; perhaps D is TRBD1 or TRBD2 (5 bases each). Germline CDR1 is SGHVS and CDR2 is FQNEAQ. The CDR3 runs 13 residues. The CDR3 loop is CAGSPGAVYEQYF. DNA for the CDR3: TGTGCCGGCAGCCCCGGGGCCGTCTACGAGCAGTACTTC.

The chain has TRBV7-2 and TRBJ2-3; 9 positions match TRBD2. V dropped 1 base and J dropped 6; count of bases not matched to a gene: 8. Per germline, CDR1 SGHTA and CDR2 FQGNSA. The CDR3 is made up of 16 amino acids. CDR3 loop: CASSLVASGVGDTQYF. The CDR3 DNA sequence: TGTGCCAGCAGCTTAGTAGCTAGCGGGGTGGGTGATACGCAGTATTTT.

This rearrangement joins TRBV9 to TRBJ1-1; 7 bases map to TRBD1. V dropped 1 base and J dropped 2; count of bases not matched to a gene: 5. The CDR3 totals 15 residues. The V gene's germline CDR1 is SGDLS and CDR2 YYNGEE. For the CDR3, the DNA is TGTGCCAGCAGCGTACCAGGGGGGGAAAACACTGAAGCTTTCTTT. Residues: CASSVPGGENTEAFF.

The J gene is TRBJ1-4, the V gene TRBV10-3; D unclear. This CDR3 contains 12 residues. Germline CDR1 ENHRY, CDR2 SYGVKD. Trimming removed 4 bases from V and 8 bases from J, with 8 bases in between. For the CDR3, the DNA is TGTGCCATCAGTGTTCACGCCGAAAAACTGTTTTTT. Translating it yields CAISVHAEKLFF.

In this sample, this clonotype turned up a few times. The chain has TRBV20-1 and TRBJ2-7; TRBD1 is a possible D gene (5 bases). This CDR3 comprises 12 residues. Germline V gene lookup returns CDR1 DFQATT and CDR2 SNEGSKA (reference sequence). Trimming cost V 6 bases and J 3 bases, with 12 bases left between them. The CDR3, as DNA: TGCAGTGCCAGGGAAAGGGGCTACGAGCAGTACTTC. Protein product: CSARERGYEQYF.

This chain uses TRBV28 with TRBJ2-5; D gene unclear. The germline CDR1 and CDR2 sequences are MDHEN and SYDVKM. Trimming removed 2 bases from V and 5 bases from J, with 9 bases in between. The CDR3 sequence is 13 residues long. The CDR3 loop is CASSLRAMETQYF. DNA for the CDR3: TGTGCCAGCAGTTTACGGGCGATGGAGACCCAGTACTTC.

In its sample, this clonotype was seen a few times. The chain carries TRBV29-1 and TRBJ2-3, with 7 bases lining up with TRBD2. V lost 7 bases to trimming and J lost 4 bases; unmatched junction nucleotides: 5. The CDR3 is 12 residues long. Germline loops: CDR1 SQVTM, CDR2 ANQGSEA. In DNA form, the CDR3 reads TGCAGCGCCGCTCGGGGGGCAGATACGCAGTATTTT. Encoded protein: CSAARGADTQYF.

There are many counts of this clonotype. This sequence joins TRBV7-9 and TRBJ2-5; D is unresolved. V gave up 0 bases and J gave up 4 bases, with 6 bases separating them. The CDR3 has 13 residues. Germline V gene lookup returns CDR1 SEHNR and CDR2 FQNEAQ (reference sequence). The CDR3 DNA reads TGTGCCAGCAGCTTAGCGCTGCCAGAGACCCAGTACTTC. Translated: CASSLALPETQYF. The entire variable domain, with the rest obtained from reference TRBV7-9 and TRBJ2-5, is as follows: DTGVSQNPRHKITKRGQNVTFRCDPISEHNRLYWYRQTLGQGPEFLTYFQNEAQLEKSRLLSDRFSAERPKGSFSTLEIQRTEQGDSAMYLCASSLALPETQYFGPGTRLLVL.

This clonotype was observed a few times. The chain links TRBV28 to TRBJ2-7; TRBD1 agrees at 8 bases. This CDR3 is built from 15 residues. The germline CDR1 and CDR2 sequences are MDHEN and SYDVKM. V lost 6 bases, J lost 2 bases, and 9 bases stayed unmatched. CDR3 sequence reads: CASSPFGTGTYEQYF. The CDR3, as DNA: TGTGCCAGCAGCCCATTCGGGACAGGAACCTACGAGCAGTACTTC.

The J gene is TRBJ2-5, the V gene TRBV6-2 or TRBV6-3, with a possible D match to TRBD2 (6 bases). Near its end, the DNA agrees better with TRBJ2-7, so the J call may be wrong. The germline V gene has CDR1 MNHEY and CDR2 SVGEGT. The CDR3 is 14 residues long. The CDR3 DNA reads as TGTGCCAGCAGTTACTCGCTGGGGGGTTACGAGCAGTACTTC. This sequence encodes CASSYSLGGYEQYF.

The chain joins TRBV6-2 or TRBV6-3 to TRBJ2-5; D gene unclear. Germline V gene sequence: CDR1 MNHEY, CDR2 SVGEGT. This CDR3 spans 15 amino acids. Trimming pared 2 bases from V and 5 bases from J, leaving 15 bases between. CDR3 in DNA: TGTGCCAGCAGTTACATGAGCTCCATTGGGGAGACCCAGTACTTC. It yields the protein CASSYMSSIGETQYF.

This clonotype was seen more than once but under ten times. V gene TRBV10-2 combines with J gene TRBJ2-3, with D tentatively TRBD2 (5 bases). Germline lookup yields CDR1 WSHSY and CDR2 SAAADI. CDR3 length: 15 residues. Trimming removed 7 bases at V and 6 bases at J, with 20 bases between. In DNA, the CDR3 is TGCGCCAGCATCGGACTCCTTGAGGCTCCTGATACGCAGTATTTT. Translating gives CASIGLLEAPDTQYF.

The gene calls are TRBV13 and TRBJ1-2; D gene uncertain. V was cut by 0 bases and J by 4 bases, with 15 bases left in between. The germline V gene encodes CDR1 PRHDT and CDR2 FYEKMQ (reference sequence). The CDR3 extends over 16 amino acids. In DNA, the CDR3 is TGTGCCAGCAGCTTAGGGCGGCCGGAAAATCTCTATGGCTACACCTTC. It codes for CASSLGRPENLYGYTF.

The V call is TRBV24-1, the J call TRBJ2-3; D ambiguous. V lost 8 bases to trimming and J lost 4 bases, with 12 bases between them. The CDR3 length is 13 residues. CDR1 and CDR2 (germline): KGHDR, SFDVKD. The CDR3, as DNA: TGTGCCACCACTTCCGACGGAGCAGATACGCAGTATTTT. Translating gives CATTSDGADTQYF.

This chain uses TRBV11-1 with TRBJ1-2; D remains unclear. V was clipped by 0 bases and J by 4 bases, with 9 bases between them. Germline CDR1 is SGHAT and CDR2 is FQDESV (reference sequence). CDR3 length: 14 amino acids. CDR3 bases: TGTGCCAGCAGCTTAGCTCGTGTGGCCTATGGCTACACCTTC. It yields the protein CASSLARVAYGYTF.

This clonotype was counted a single time. The chain joins TRBV20-1 to TRBJ2-7, with D uncertain. Near its end, the DNA agrees better with TRBJ2-5, so the J call may be wrong. Germline V CDR1 and CDR2: DFQATT, SNEGSKA (reference sequence). The CDR3 runs 13 residues. CDR3 in amino acids: CSARDPLKETQYF. DNA of the CDR3: TGCAGTGCTAGAGATCCGCTGAAAGAGACCCAGTACTTC.

The genes are TRBV10-3 and TRBJ2-1, with 7 positions matching TRBD2. J was trimmed by 5 bases and V by 1 base; bases with no gene match: 8. CDR3 length: 16 amino acids. CDR1 ENHRY and CDR2 SYGVKD come from the germline V gene. CDR3 residues: CAISELGSGRNNEQFF. CDR3 DNA: TGTGCCATCAGTGAGTTGGGTAGCGGGCGAAACAATGAGCAGTTCTTC.

The chain combines TRBV9 with TRBJ2-5, with D perhaps matching TRBD1 (5 bases). The CDR3 runs to 14 residues. Germline V gene sequence: CDR1 SGDLS, CDR2 YYNGEE. The ends were cut back, 0 bases at V and 4 bases at J, with 10 bases in the middle. This CDR3 is CASSVGVGRETQYF. For the CDR3, the DNA is TGTGCCAGCAGCGTAGGGGTGGGGCGAGAGACCCAGTACTTC.

The chain recombines TRBV6-2 or TRBV6-3 with TRBJ2-1; the match to TRBD2 covers 10 bases. J was trimmed by 5 bases and V by 0 bases; bases with no gene match: 7. CDR1 is MNHEY, CDR2 SVGEGT, per germline. This CDR3 has 17 residues. CDR3 DNA: TGTGCCAGCAGTTACTCGAGCCTAGCGGGGGTTCACAATGAGCAGTTCTTC. It codes for CASSYSSLAGVHNEQFF.

The rearrangement joins TRBV25-1 to TRBJ1-1, with a tentative D call TRBD1 (5 bases). The CDR3 has 17 amino acids. Germline V gives CDR1 MGHDK, CDR2 SYGVNS. V lost 3 bases to trimming and J lost 3 bases, with 20 bases between them. The CDR3 bases are TGTGCCAGCAGTGAGATGGGGACCCCCCTACGCCACACTGAAGCTTTCTTT. This encodes CASSEMGTPLRHTEAFF. The full variable domain, its missing parts supplied by reference TRBV25-1 and TRBJ1-1, is EADIYQTPRYLVIGTGKKITLECSQTMGHDKMYWYQQDPGMELHLIHYSYGVNSTEKGDLSSESTVSRIRTEHFPLTLESARPSHTSQYLCASSEMGTPLRHTEAFFGQGTRLTVV.